Shown below are 11 T cell receptor beta chains from a single sample sequenced in a study of identical twins. TCRdb reprocessed the 5' RACE reads with MiXCR, giving one entry per CDR3 protein. The sample has around 95,000 distinct CDR3 sequences; 5.5% to 7% are singletons. What was sequenced was memory T cells sorted from blood. Receptors were obtained from a woman aged 50 to 60 in good health.

This clonotype was detected a few times. This sequence joins TRBV30 and TRBJ1-1; 7 nucleotides line up with TRBD1. Germline V gives CDR1 GTSNPN, CDR2 SVGIG (reference sequence). The CDR3 spans 14 residues. Trimming removed 4 bases from V and 2 bases from J; junction bases left unmatched: 7. DNA for the CDR3: TGTGCCTGGAACCGGGACAGAAAAAACACTGAAGCTTTCTTT. It translates to CAWNRDRKNTEAFF. Looking up the rest from reference TRBV30 and TRBJ1-1 gives the full variable domain: SQTIHQWPATLVQPVGSPLSLECTVEGTSNPNLYWYRQAAGRGLQLLFYSVGIGQISSEVPQNLSASRPQDRQFILSSKKLLLSDSGFYLCAWNRDRKNTEAFFGQGTRLTVV.

This clonotype has at least ten counts. The chain links TRBV12-3 or TRBV12-4 to TRBJ2-2; no clear D gene. The V and J ends lost 7 bases and 4 bases respectively, with 13 bases between them. The CDR3 extends over 14 amino acids. CDR3 protein: CASTSLGSTGELFF. As DNA, the CDR3 is TGTGCCAGCACCTCACTGGGGTCCACCGGGGAGCTGTTTTTT.

Of note for this clonotype: A clone one base away is much larger, so this may be a read error. V gene TRBV14 combines with J gene TRBJ1-2, with D unclear. Germline loops: CDR1 SGHDN, CDR2 FVKESK. Trimming pared 3 bases from V and 2 bases from J, leaving 16 bases between. This CDR3 has 16 residues. The CDR3 DNA follows: TGTGCCAGCAGCCACGATGTAGGGAACCTAAACTATGGCTACACCTTC. Protein product: CASSHDVGNLNYGYTF. The full variable domain, rest sourced from reference TRBV14 and TRBJ1-2, is EAGVTQFPSHSVIEKGQTVTLRCDPISGHDNLYWYRRVMGKEIKFLLHFVKESKQDESGMPNNRFLAERTGGTYSTLKVQPAELEDSGVYFCASSHDVGNLNYGYTFGSGTRLTVV.

This clonotype was counted many times. The rearrangement links TRBV5-6 to TRBJ2-5, with D uncertain. Trimming pared 3 bases from V and 3 bases from J, leaving 3 bases between. CDR3 size: 11 residues. Germline values: CDR1 SGHDT, CDR2 YYEEEE. The CDR3 sequence: CASSSKETQYF. CDR3 bases: TGTGCCAGCAGCTCCAAAGAGACCCAGTACTTC.

This clonotype has a handful of counts. This chain uses TRBV7-2 with TRBJ1-1, with D unclear. Trimming stripped 6 bases from V and 10 bases from J, with 15 bases between. The CDR3 consists of 12 residues. Germline V lookup: CDR1 SGHTA, CDR2 FQGNSA. The CDR3 nucleotides are TGTGCCAGCAGTGATCTAAGTTATACAGCTTTCTTT. Its translation: CASSDLSYTAFF.

This clonotype was counted ten times or more. The chain uses TRBV12-3 or TRBV12-4 and TRBJ2-1, with D uncertain. V was trimmed by 2 bases and J by 6 bases, leaving 11 bases between them. CDR3 length: 14 residues. The CDR3 sequence: CASSLTSSSNEQFF. The CDR3 nucleotides read TGTGCCAGCAGTTTAACATCGTCTAGCAATGAGCAGTTCTTC.

This clonotype occurred many times. This rearrangement joins TRBV20-1 to TRBJ2-5; 7 bases are a match to TRBD2. Germline CDR1 reads DFQATT; CDR2 reads SNEGSKA (reference sequence). The CDR3 length is 12 residues. Unmatched junction bases numbered 3, after V lost 3 bases and J lost 5 bases. The DNA for the CDR3 is TGCAGTGCTAGGGGGGGGACGGAGACCCAGTACTTC. Protein sequence: CSARGGTETQYF.

Ten or more counts support this clonotype. V usage is TRBV29-1 and J usage is TRBJ1-1; the match to TRBD1 covers 7 bases. V shed 4 bases and J 3 bases; nucleotides not matched to a gene: 8. This CDR3 has 14 residues. The germline gives CDR1 SQVTM, CDR2 ANQGSEA. CDR3 in DNA: TGCAGCGTTGCCACGGGCAGGGGGTACACTGAAGCTTTCTTT. Translating gives CSVATGRGYTEAFF.

This clonotype was seen repeatedly, ten times or more. This chain joins TRBV5-1 and TRBJ2-4; 12 bases agree with TRBD1. This CDR3 has 16 amino acids. The V and J ends lost 4 bases and 4 bases, in that order; junction bases with no gene match: 6. Germline V lookup: CDR1 SGHRS, CDR2 YFSETQ. In DNA form, the CDR3 reads TGCGCCAGCAGCCCGGTGGGACAGGGGGCGAAAAACATTCAGTACTTC. Protein sequence: CASSPVGQGAKNIQYF.

This clonotype occurred many times. The J gene is TRBJ2-1, the V gene TRBV4-1; 9 bases align to TRBD2. V shed 3 bases and J 8 bases; nucleotides not matched to a gene: 14. There are 17 residues in the CDR3. The germline gives CDR1 MGHRA, CDR2 YSYEKL. CDR3 DNA: TGCGCCAGCAGCCAGGCCCAACTAGCGGGCCCCACAGATGAGCAGTTCTTC. This gives the protein CASSQAQLAGPTDEQFF.

This clonotype was found a few times. The chain couples TRBV20-1 to TRBJ2-1, with 9 bases matching TRBD1. The CDR3 runs to 15 residues. V dropped 6 bases and J dropped 5; count of bases not matched to a gene: 11. The germline V gene has CDR1 DFQATT and CDR2 SNEGSKA (reference sequence). CDR3 nucleotides: TGCAGTGCAGAGCCGGGACAGGGAGGCCACAATGAGCAGTTCTTC. Its protein is CSAEPGQGGHNEQFF.